The clone carrying this T cell receptor beta chain was observed at least ten times. What it binds is not known. The sample belongs to a study of naive and memory T cell subsets. The CDR3 is made up of 14 amino acids. V lost 2 bases and J lost 3; bases outside the gene matches: 2. Both TRBC1 and TRBC2 were covered by a beta constant-region primer of two equimolar oligonucleotides. Four rounds of PCR amplified the ligated cDNA using nested alpha and beta constant-region primers plus SP2. A 12-nucleotide UMI and the SP2 primer were added to the cDNA 3' end by oligonucleotide ligation. TCRdb ran MiXCR on the UMI-ligation and nested PCR reads and lists one entry per CDR3 protein. The table shows roughly 83,000 distinct CDR3 sequences, with approximately 10% occurring only once. Four subsets defined by CD45RA and CD27 were sorted after CD3, CD4, CD8 and live/dead staining. The study, taken as a whole, reports: Possibly reflecting memory cells re-expressing CD45RA, a few larger clonotypes occurred in naive repertoires, especially CD8.

The chain carries TRBV12-3 or TRBV12-4 and TRBJ2-7; TRBD1 aligns across 9 bases. The source is a human donor in good health. Sequencing used naive CD4+ T cells from blood. The chain's CDR3 is CASSLTGGNYEQYF. CDR3 in DNA: TGTGCCAGCAGTTTAACAGGGGGCAACTACGAGCAGTACTTC.